The sequence of this TCR beta chain was determined in a study of T cells in Graves' hyperthyroidism and ophthalmopathy. The germline V gene encodes CDR1 SGDLS and CDR2 YYNGEE. CDR3 length: 16 residues. Of note for this clonotype: A read error may produce the germline difference seen at one junction end.

Authors of the study amplified TCR beta CDR3 regions from RNA transcripts. HTBI primers were the set used in a first-round RT-PCR of the TCR CDR3. Via MiXCR, TCRdb re-called the multiplex PCR reads, giving one row per CDR3 protein. The repertoire holds about 540,000 distinct CDR3 sequences, 46% seen once, with around 8% in the top ten. The chain combines TRBV9 with TRBJ1-4, with TRBD1 matching over 8 bases. This clonotype was obtained from a woman aged 18-29 years with Graves' hyperthyroidism. Sequences were obtained from peripheral blood or thyroid tissue (not recorded which). The CDR3 loop reads CAGSVSQGQGNEELFF. CDR3 in DNA: TGTGCCGGCAGCGTATCCCAAGGACAGGGTAATGAAGAACTGTTTTTT. Drawing the rest from reference TRBV9 and TRBJ1-4, the complete variable domain is DSGVTQTPKHLITATGQRVTLRCSPRSGDLSVYWYQQSLDQGLQFLIQYYNGEERAKGNILERFSAQQFPDLHSELNLSSLELGDSALYFCAGSVSQGQGNEELFFGSGTQLSVL.